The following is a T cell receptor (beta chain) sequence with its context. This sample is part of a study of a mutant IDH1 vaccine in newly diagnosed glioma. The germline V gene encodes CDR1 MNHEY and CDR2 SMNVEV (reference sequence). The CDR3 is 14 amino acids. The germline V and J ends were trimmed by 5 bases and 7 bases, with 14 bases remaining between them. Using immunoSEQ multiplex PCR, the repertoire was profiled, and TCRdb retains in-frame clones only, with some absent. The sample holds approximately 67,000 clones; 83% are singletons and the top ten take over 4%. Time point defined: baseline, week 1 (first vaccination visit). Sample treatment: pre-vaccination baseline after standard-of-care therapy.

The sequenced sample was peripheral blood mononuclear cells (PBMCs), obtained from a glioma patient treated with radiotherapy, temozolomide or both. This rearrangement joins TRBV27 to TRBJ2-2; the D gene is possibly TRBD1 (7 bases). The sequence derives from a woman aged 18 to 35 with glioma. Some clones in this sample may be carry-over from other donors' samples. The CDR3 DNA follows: TGTGCCAGCAGTATAGCAGGGGGAGGCGGGGAGCTGTTTTTT. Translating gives CASSIAGGGGELFF.